Below, 6 T cell receptor beta chains from the same sample are listed, as sequenced in a study of blood T cell repertoires in COVID-19. Repertoires were generated with immunoSEQ multiplex PCR, while TCRdb's copy carries only in-frame clones and drops some. The sample holds more than 200,000 clones, about 90% seen once. The specimen was peripheral blood. The receptor set was obtained from a woman aged 55-70 years with acute or convalescent COVID-19.

V is TRBV2 and J is TRBJ1-1; D is unclear. The CDR3 extends over 12 amino acids. The V gene lost 8 bases and the J gene lost 3 bases, with 10 bases spanning the gap. Germline values: CDR1 SNHLY, CDR2 FYNNEI. The chain's CDR3 is CASGPRDTEAFF. DNA for the CDR3: TGTGCCAGCGGTCCGAGGGACACTGAAGCTTTCTTT.

As DNA, the CDR3 is TGTGCCAGCAGCCAAGACAGGGGGCCGGGTGGCTACACCTTC. This sequence encodes CASSQDRGPGGYTF. V and J are TRBV14 and TRBJ1-2; 8 positions agree with TRBD1. CDR1 is SGHDN, CDR2 FVKESK, per germline. V shed 0 bases, J shed 7 bases, and the junction held 4 bases outside the gene matches. CDR3 length: 14 residues.

The table lists this clone with a few counts. V usage is TRBV6-1 and J usage is TRBJ1-5, with D possibly being TRBD1 (5 bases). The CDR3 length is 12 residues. Germline lookup yields CDR1 MNHNS and CDR2 SASEGT. Trimming shortened V by 1 base and J by 8 bases, and 6 bases separated the two germline ends. This CDR3 reads CASSEEGKPQHF. The CDR3 nucleotides are TGTGCCAGCAGTGAAGAGGGGAAGCCCCAGCATTTT.

CDR3 region: CASSLLQSPIYGYTF. CDR3 DNA sequence: TGTGCCAGCAGCTTATTACAGTCGCCGATCTATGGCTACACCTTC. The gene calls are TRBV7-9 and TRBJ1-2; D ambiguous. The CDR3 is 15 amino acids. Trimming removed 2 bases from V and 4 bases from J, with 14 bases in between. The germline gives CDR1 SEHNR, CDR2 FQNEAQ (reference sequence). The variable domain in full, completed from reference TRBV7-9 and TRBJ1-2, reads DTGVSQNPRHKITKRGQNVTFRCDPISEHNRLYWYRQTLGQGPEFLTYFQNEAQLEKSRLLSDRFSAERPKGSFSTLEIQRTEQGDSAMYLCASSLLQSPIYGYTFGSGTRLTVV.

CDR3 nucleotides: TGTGCCTGGAGTATGGGGCGGGGGAATCAGCCCCAGCATTTT. Translation gives CAWSMGRGNQPQHF. V gene TRBV30 combines with J gene TRBJ1-5; D might be TRBD1 (5 bases). V gave up 2 bases and J gave up 4 bases, with 12 bases separating them. The CDR3 has 14 amino acids. The germline CDR1 and CDR2 sequences are GTSNPN and SVGIG (reference sequence).

The genes are TRBV5-1 and TRBJ2-7; D is uncertain. This CDR3 region has 12 residues. The germline V gene encodes CDR1 SGHRS and CDR2 YFSETQ. V lost 1 base and J 5 bases, leaving 7 bases between the germline ends. CDR3 sequence: CASSLSVNEQYF. In DNA, the CDR3 is TGCGCCAGCAGCTTGTCCGTTAACGAGCAGTACTTC.